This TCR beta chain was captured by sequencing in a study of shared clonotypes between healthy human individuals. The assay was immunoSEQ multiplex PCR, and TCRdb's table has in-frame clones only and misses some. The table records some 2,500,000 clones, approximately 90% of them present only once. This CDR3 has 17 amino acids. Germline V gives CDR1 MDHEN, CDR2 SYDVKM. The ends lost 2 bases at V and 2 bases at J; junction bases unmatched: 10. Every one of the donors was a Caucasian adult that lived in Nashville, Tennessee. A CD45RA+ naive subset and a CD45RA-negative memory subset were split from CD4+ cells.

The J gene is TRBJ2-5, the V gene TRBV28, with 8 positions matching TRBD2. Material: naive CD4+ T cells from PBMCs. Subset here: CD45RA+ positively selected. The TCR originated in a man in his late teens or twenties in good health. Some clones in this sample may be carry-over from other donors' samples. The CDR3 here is CASSLSAVAGSQETQYF. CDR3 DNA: TGTGCCAGCAGTTTAAGTGCGGTAGCGGGATCTCAAGAGACCCAGTACTTC. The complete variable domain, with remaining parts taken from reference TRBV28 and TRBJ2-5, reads DVKVTQSSRYLVKRTGEKVFLECVQDMDHENMFWYRQDPGLGLRLIYFSYDVKMKEKGDIPEGYSVSREKKERFSLILESASTNQTSMYLCASSLSAVAGSQETQYFGPGTRLLVL.